These 10 T cell receptor beta chains were all obtained from the same sample, sequenced in a study of T cells in Graves' hyperthyroidism and ophthalmopathy. RNA transcripts were the template for amplifying TCR beta CDR3 regions. With the HTBI primer set, the TCR CDR3 went through a first round of RT-PCR. TCRdb used MiXCR to reprocess the multiplex PCR reads, holding one entry per CDR3 protein. Of roughly 330,000 distinct CDR3 sequences in the sample, 16% were seen once. The sample consisted of blood. The source of these receptors is a man aged 30 to 39 with Graves' hyperthyroidism.

There are many counts of this clonotype. The rearrangement links TRBV18 to TRBJ2-7; 8 bases are a match to TRBD1. The CDR3 covers 16 residues. Germline CDR1 KGHSH, CDR2 LQKENI. V gave up 0 bases and J gave up 0 bases; unmatched junction bases: 4. For the CDR3, the DNA is TGTGCCAGCTCACCACCATCCAGGGGGCACTCCTACGAGCAGTACTTC. The encoded protein is CASSPPSRGHSYEQYF.

The chain links TRBV20-1 to TRBJ2-7; D may be TRBD1 or TRBD2 (5 bases each). CDR1 and CDR2 (germline): DFQATT, SNEGSKA (reference sequence). The CDR3 is 12 amino acids. V was shortened by 7 bases and J by 0 bases, with 10 bases between the two germline ends. The CDR3 protein is CSVTGASYEQYF. In DNA form, the CDR3 reads TGCAGTGTTACCGGGGCCTCCTACGAGCAGTACTTC.

The DNA of the CDR3 is TGTGCCACCAGCAGAGACAGGGCTGGAAACACCATATATTTT. Protein product: CATSRDRAGNTIYF. V gene TRBV15 combines with J gene TRBJ1-3; D possibly corresponds to TRBD1 (5 bases). V shed 0 bases and J shed 2 bases, with 5 bases lying between them. Germline CDR1 is LNHNV and CDR2 is YYDKDF (reference sequence). The CDR3 runs to 14 residues.

This clonotype was seen repeatedly, ten times or more. The chain combines TRBV12-3 or TRBV12-4 with TRBJ2-7; TRBD1 agrees at 10 bases. This CDR3 is 14 amino acids long. V lost 5 bases, J lost 3 bases, and 4 bases stayed unmatched. CDR3 loop: CASSTGTGVYEQYF. The DNA of the CDR3 is TGTGCCAGCAGTACCGGGACAGGGGTCTACGAGCAGTACTTC.

V and J are TRBV5-4 and TRBJ2-5; 7 positions agree with TRBD1. Trimming at V came to 2 bases and at J to 10 bases, leaving 11 bases not matched to a gene. The length of the CDR3 is 14 residues. The V gene's germline CDR1 is SGHNT and CDR2 YYREEE (reference sequence). For the CDR3, the DNA is TGTGCCAGCAGCTTCGAGGGGACAGCGAGGGACCAGTACTTC. Protein: CASSFEGTARDQYF.

This chain joins TRBV2 and TRBJ2-2; D uncertain. The germline gives CDR1 SNHLY, CDR2 FYNNEI. Trimming removed 5 bases at V and 0 bases at J, with 10 bases between. CDR3 length: 15 residues. Here the CDR3 DNA reads TGTGCCAGCAGTTACTCGGCACCGAACACCGGGGAGCTGTTTTTT. It yields the protein CASSYSAPNTGELFF.

About this clonotype: A read error may explain this, as a much larger clone is one base away. The chain employs TRBV20-1 and TRBJ1-1, with D tentatively TRBD1 (5 bases). Germline V lookup: CDR1 DFQATT, CDR2 SNEGSKA (reference sequence). The CDR3 loop spans 13 amino acids. The CDR3 loop reads CSANRGRATDAFF. DNA of the CDR3: TGCAGTGCTAATCGGGGCCGGGCCACTGATGCTTTCTTT.

This rearrangement joins TRBV29-1 to TRBJ1-2, with 8 bases matching TRBD1. The CDR3 has 14 residues. Germline V gene data show CDR1 as SQVTM and CDR2 as ANQGSEA. The junction had 7 bases not matched to a gene; V was cut back by 1 base and J by 6 bases. The CDR3 DNA reads as TGCAGCGTTGAAGGCAGGGGGCATCAAAATGGCTACACCTTC. Translated: CSVEGRGHQNGYTF.

The sample holds many counts of this clonotype. The chain joins TRBV12-3 or TRBV12-4 to TRBJ1-6, with D maybe TRBD1 (5 bases). With 7 bases removed from V and 9 bases from J, the gap between germline ends came to 10 bases. The CDR3 is 12 amino acids. CDR3 DNA: TGTGCCAGCACCACGGGGGGTTCACCCCTCCACTTT. This codes for CASTTGGSPLHF.

In its sample, this clonotype was seen many times. The chain links TRBV6-1 to TRBJ2-7; D possibly corresponds to TRBD1 (5 bases). Trimming cost V 11 bases and J 2 bases, with 22 bases left between them. Germline CDR1 reads MNHNS; CDR2 reads SASEGT. The CDR3 length is 15 residues. The CDR3 region is CASSRQGQYPYEQYF. For the CDR3, the DNA is TGTGCCTCGAGTCGGCAGGGCCAATACCCCTACGAGCAGTACTTC.